The 15 T cell receptor beta chains listed next were all sequenced from one sample in a study of Graves' ophthalmopathy and Graves' hyperthyroidism. Amplified TCR beta CDR3 regions were obtained using RNA transcripts as template. HTBI primers primed a first-round RT-PCR, and a second-round multiplex PCR followed. TCRdb independently ran MiXCR on the multiplex PCR reads; one entry per CDR3 protein. The sample shows about 620,000 distinct CDR3 sequences, 22% of them seen only once. The sequenced sample consisted of peripheral blood. The source of these receptors is a woman under 30 with stable Graves' hyperthyroidism. Some clones in this sample may be carry-over from other donors' samples.

This clonotype has a count of ten or more. The chain joins TRBV6-1 to TRBJ1-2; D not certain. CDR3 length: 11 amino acids. Germline CDR1 and CDR2: MNHNS and SASEGT. V was trimmed by 2 bases and J by 9 bases, leaving 7 bases between them. In DNA form, the CDR3 reads TGTGCCAGCAGTGAATTTGTCAGCTACACCTTC. Protein product: CASSEFVSYTF.

This clonotype turned up a few times. With a much larger clone just one base away, this may be a read error. This chain links TRBV5-1 with TRBJ2-5; tentatively, D is TRBD1 or TRBD2 (6 bases each). The CDR3 extends over 15 amino acids. Germline loops: CDR1 SGHRS, CDR2 YFSETQ. In nucleotides, the CDR3 is TGCGCCAGCAGCTTGGTTGGGGGGCGAGAAGAGACCAAGTACTTC. Translated: CASSLVGGREETKYF. The full variable domain, its missing parts supplied by reference TRBV5-1 and TRBJ2-5, is KAGVTQTPRYLIKTRGQQVTLSCSPISGHRSVSWYQQTPGQGLQFLFEYFSETQRNKGNFPGRFSGRQFSNSRSEMNVSTLELGDSALYLCASSLVGGREETKYFGPGTRLLVL.

The chain has TRBV11-3 and TRBJ2-2; unclear D gene. The CDR3 has 14 residues. Trimming left V 9 bases short and J 4 bases short, with 15 bases between. CDR1 is SGHNT and CDR2 is YENEEA in the germline V gene. The CDR3 DNA reads as TGTGCCAGTGGACCGTCCGGACGCACCGGGGAGCTGTTTTTT. This translates into CASGPSGRTGELFF.

In its sample, this clonotype was seen many times. This rearrangement joins TRBV7-9 to TRBJ1-2, with D unclear. Trimming removed 3 bases from V and 8 bases from J, with 7 bases in between. Per the germline V gene, CDR1 is SEHNR and CDR2 is FQNEAQ (reference sequence). The CDR3 length is 11 residues. For the CDR3, the DNA is TGTGCCAGCAGCTTGTCCGAGGGCTACACCTTC. This gives the protein CASSLSEGYTF.

The V and J genes are TRBV9 and TRBJ1-1; 7 bases align to TRBD1. Germline V gene data show CDR1 as SGDLS and CDR2 as YYNGEE. Trimming at V came to 3 bases and at J to 0 bases, leaving 5 bases not matched to a gene. CDR3 length: 15 residues. The CDR3 reads CASSARDSMNTEAFF. In DNA, the CDR3 is TGTGCCAGCAGCGCCCGGGACAGTATGAACACTGAAGCTTTCTTT.

At least ten counts were recorded for this clonotype. The chain couples TRBV20-1 to TRBJ1-1; 9 nucleotides line up with TRBD1. The V gene's germline CDR1 is DFQATT and CDR2 SNEGSKA (reference sequence). With V trimmed by 2 bases and J by 5 bases, 6 bases remained unmatched. The CDR3 has 14 amino acids. The CDR3 is CSARLYRGPTEAFF. CDR3 DNA: TGCAGTGCTAGATTATACAGGGGGCCGACTGAAGCTTTCTTT.

The CDR3 region has the DNA TGTGCCAGCAGCCCGAAGACTAGCGGGAGTTCCTACGAGCAGTACTTC. It encodes CASSPKTSGSSYEQYF. This sequence joins TRBV7-6 and TRBJ2-7, with 12 bases identical to TRBD2. The V gene's germline CDR1 is SGHVS and CDR2 FNYEAQ. This CDR3 spans 16 amino acids. Germline trimming cut 5 bases from V and 1 base from J; bases unmatched to any gene: 6. The whole variable domain, remainder taken from reference TRBV7-6 and TRBJ2-7, is GAGVSQSPRYKVTKRGQDVALRCDPISGHVSLYWYRQALGQGPEFLTYFNYEAQQDKSGLPNDRFSAERPEGSISTLTIQRTEQRDSAMYRCASSPKTSGSSYEQYFGPGTRLTVT.

The chain joins TRBV5-1 to TRBJ2-7; D remains ambiguous. CDR3 length equals 13 residues. Germline V lookup: CDR1 SGHRS, CDR2 YFSETQ. V lost 1 base and J 0 bases, leaving 5 bases between the germline ends. CDR3 in amino acids: CASSLWASYEQYF. CDR3 coding DNA: TGCGCCAGCAGCTTGTGGGCCTCCTACGAGCAGTACTTC. The whole variable domain, filled in from reference TRBV5-1 and TRBJ2-7, reads KAGVTQTPRYLIKTRGQQVTLSCSPISGHRSVSWYQQTPGQGLQFLFEYFSETQRNKGNFPGRFSGRQFSNSRSEMNVSTLELGDSALYLCASSLWASYEQYFGPGTRLTVT.

This clonotype was seen repeatedly, ten times or more. The genes are TRBV28 and TRBJ1-3; D gene unclear. There are 13 residues in the CDR3. In germline, CDR1 is MDHEN, CDR2 SYDVKM. The germline V and J ends were trimmed by 8 bases and 2 bases, with 10 bases remaining between them. The CDR3: CASRSFPGNTIYF. The DNA for the CDR3 is TGTGCCAGCCGTTCGTTCCCTGGAAACACCATATATTTT. Based on the CDR3 plus reference TRBV28 and TRBJ1-3, the full variable domain is DVKVTQSSRYLVKRTGEKVFLECVQDMDHENMFWYRQDPGLGLRLIYFSYDVKMKEKGDIPEGYSVSREKKERFSLILESASTNQTSMYLCASRSFPGNTIYFGEGSWLTVV.

This clonotype was counted at least ten times. The rearrangement links TRBV12-3 or TRBV12-4 to TRBJ1-1; 7 bases are shared with TRBD1. V lost 1 base and J lost 5; bases outside the gene matches: 16. This CDR3 has 18 amino acids. The CDR3 spells CASSLGSGTEHMGTEAFF. For the CDR3, the DNA is TGTGCCAGCAGTTTAGGATCCGGGACAGAACACATGGGGACTGAAGCTTTCTTT.

In this sample, this clonotype turned up many times. J is TRBJ2-7 and V is TRBV20-1; weak D call: TRBD1 (6 bases). V was cut by 3 bases and J by 3 bases, with 21 bases left in between. The germline CDR1 and CDR2 sequences are DFQATT and SNEGSKA (reference sequence). The CDR3 length is 16 residues. For the CDR3, the DNA is TGCAGTGCTAGTGGGATGATCCCTACAGGGAGCTACGAGCAGTACTTC. It yields the protein CSASGMIPTGSYEQYF.

V is TRBV7-2 and J is TRBJ2-2; D may be TRBD2 (6 bases). Trimming took off 3 bases at V and 6 bases at J, with 14 bases between the two ends. CDR1 SGHTA and CDR2 FQGNSA come from the germline V gene. CDR3 length: 15 amino acids. CDR3 DNA: TGTGCCAGCAGCTTGTTTGGGGGGACCTCCGGGGAGCTGTTTTTT. The encoded protein is CASSLFGGTSGELFF.

The V call is TRBV20-1, the J call TRBJ1-1; a possible D gene is TRBD1 (6 bases). V was cut by 0 bases and J by 0 bases, with 8 bases left in between. The germline CDR1 and CDR2 sequences are DFQATT and SNEGSKA (reference sequence). The CDR3 sequence is 14 residues long. The CDR3: CSAREGAVNTEAFF. CDR3 DNA: TGCAGTGCTAGAGAGGGGGCCGTGAACACTGAAGCTTTCTTT.

This clonotype was counted at least ten times. The chain joins TRBV5-1 to TRBJ2-7; D unresolved. The CDR3 runs to 14 residues. The V and J ends lost 4 bases and 0 bases respectively, with 11 bases between them. The germline V gene encodes CDR1 SGHRS and CDR2 YFSETQ. This chain's CDR3 is CASSRSVSSYEQYF. CDR3 bases: TGCGCCAGCAGCCGAAGCGTTAGCTCCTACGAGCAGTACTTC.

Remarks on this clonotype: A single base separates this from a much larger clone, so it may be a read error. This sequence joins TRBV11-1 and TRBJ1-6; no clear D gene. The germline V gene encodes CDR1 SGHAT and CDR2 FQDESV (reference sequence). The CDR3 runs to 13 residues. This chain's CDR3 is CASSFPGNSHLHF. The CDR3 coding sequence is TGTGCCAGCAGCTTTCCAGGCAATTCACACCTCCACTTT.